Listed here is a single T cell receptor (beta chain). The sample is drawn from a study of cytomegalovirus exposure and HLA in healthy donors. This PCR relied on a set of 60 Vbeta primers and 13 Jbeta primers. Clones were read by immunoSEQ multiplex PCR, and TCRdb kept only the in-frame ones, dropping some. Altogether 100,000 to 120,000 clones are present, 80% being singletons, with the ten largest covering 2.5% to 3%. The CDR3 runs 18 residues. The V end was cut by 2 bases, the J end by 0 bases, with 15 bases between. Germline V lookup: CDR1 SGHRS, CDR2 YFSETQ. The J gene is TRBJ1-6, the V gene TRBV5-1; D unclear. The source material was PBMCs. This receptor was taken from a woman aged 55-70 years in good health and CMV-seropositive. CDR3 DNA: TGCGCCAGCAGCTTAGGAGGCGGTAGAAGCTCCTATAATTCACCCCTCCACTTT. It specifies CASSLGGGRSSYNSPLHF. Supplemented by reference TRBV5-1 and TRBJ1-6, the full variable domain reads KAGVTQTPRYLIKTRGQQVTLSCSPISGHRSVSWYQQTPGQGLQFLFEYFSETQRNKGNFPGRFSGRQFSNSRSEMNVSTLELGDSALYLCASSLGGGRSSYNSPLHFGNGTRLTVT.